The entry that follows covers one T cell receptor beta chain sequence. The record originates from a study of blood T cell repertoires in COVID-19. Per the authors' pipeline: Estimation of nucleated cell counts was performed using reference gene primer amplification. Sequenced by immunoSEQ multiplex PCR; TCRdb stores in-frame clones only, minus some. V, J and clone size were drawn from that table, and D and trimming were deduced from the DNA. The table includes around 150,000 clones, 65% to 85% detected once. The CDR3 sequence is 12 residues long. Germline V gene lookup returns CDR1 MNHEY and CDR2 SVGAGI. Trimming pared 7 bases from V and 8 bases from J, leaving 12 bases between. Clinical history as reported by participants underpinned cohort assignment. Exposed study participants had met a COVID-19 case within 2 weeks before entry.

The J gene is TRBJ2-4, the V gene TRBV6-5, with D tentatively TRBD1 (6 bases). The TCR sequence derives from a man between 65 and 85 years old who had been exposed to COVID-19. The sample taken for sequencing was PBMCs or T cells enriched from blood (not recorded which). CDR3 in amino acids: CASTAGADIQYF. The CDR3 region has the DNA TGTGCCAGCACCGCAGGGGCGGACATTCAGTACTTC.